This T cell receptor beta chain derives from a study of cytomegalovirus exposure and HLA in healthy donors (dated 2017 in TCRdb). A note on the overall study: An earlier analysis of a few hundred of the donors reported roughly 300 Gb of sequence data and some 110 million unique TCR beta sequences obtained from some 200 million T cells. All discovery cohort repertoires had been generated using a single sequencing platform. On average, around 200,000 unique TCR beta nucleotide sequences were sequenced per donor among a few hundred genotyped donors of the cohort, with 15% to 20% of those sequences being non-productive. An earlier analysis of approximately 580 of the donors used high-throughput TCR beta sequencing to judge whether each TCR beta V gene segment behaved as functional or pseudogenic. Rather than drawing on any new phenotypic data, the later analysis identified candidate immune exposures from TCR beta sequences and the way those sequences occurred across donors. The study was designed to test whether signatures of past pathogen exposure could be identified by cataloging public T cell receptors. Class I and class II HLA loci were covered by the typing at four-digit resolution. The number of donors typed differed by locus, with roughly 620-640 for A, B, C, DRB1 and DQB1, roughly 520 for DQA1, 606 for DPA1, and under 490 for DPB1. Genome-wide SNP genotypes for about 65% of the roughly 670 donors were used in a later genetic analysis, which treated that subset as a discovery cohort. To predict cytomegalovirus infection status, the study brought together high-throughput TCR immunosequencing, statistical association of individual TCRs with disease status, and machine learning. In addition to the first cohort of 666 subjects, a separate validation cohort of around 110 different subjects was used. In a later analysis, previously published TCR beta repertoires from 666 donors were re-analyzed and high-resolution HLA genotyping was added so that TCR occurrence patterns could be studied. The genetic ancestry cluster associated with self-reported Caucasian donors included 80% to 90% of the roughly 410 genotyped donors. Donor age, sex, ethnicity and CMV serostatus were compiled together with the repertoire data. The study profiled the T cell repertoires of about 640 subjects by immunosequencing and related them to cytomegalovirus serostatus. A handful of DR-DQ haplotypes were handled as single units for association and clustering because linkage in the cohort was strong. An early release covering just under 650 HLA-typed donors comprised approximately 300 gigabases of sequencing data and 85 million to 100 million unique TCR sequences.

Summary of the overall study and its limitations: A later analysis found that HLA-associated TCR beta chains were more clonally expanded and had lower generation probabilities than equally common non-associated chains. Specific HLA alleles were associated with 15,000 to 20,000 TCR beta sequences at a false discovery rate of 0.05 in a later analysis. In a later analysis, TCR association rates were found to vary across HLA loci, with the most associated TCRs seen for DRB1 alleles and the fewest for HLA-C alleles. Strong co-occurrence of HLA alleles, especially DR and DQ, made assigning TCR associations to individual alleles difficult. The classifier was reported to diagnose cytomegalovirus status with high specificity and sensitivity in both the original cohort and the validation cohort. The earlier analysis of 587 of the donors excluded approximately 15 rarely observed V segments, including chromosome 9 orphons, because counts were too low. Broadly in line with IMGT annotations, most TCR beta V segments showed up in productive rearrangements about 90% or about 30% of the time in an earlier analysis of some 590 of the donors. The sequencing pipeline was judged likely to have produced a cluster of highly shared sequence variants as a technical artifact. Linkage disequilibrium might explain the correlated functional status among segregating V segments, but an unknown experimental factor could not be ruled out. In a later analysis, several top co-occurrence clusters were reported to appear linked to parvovirus B19, influenza, CMV and Epstein-Barr virus. The presence/absence analyses assumed that sequencing depth was roughly uniform across donors, and that assumption may not be true. According to a later analysis, most CMV-associated TCR beta chains appeared to be HLA-restricted, and the HLA associations seemed to be driven largely by CMV exposure. Because HLA typing was missing for some donors at each locus, association tests included only the typed subset. This cohort had only TCR beta chains sequenced, and the lack of alpha or paired-chain data limited which features could be detected. Across donors, most TCR sequences were observed very rarely, whereas some public TCRs were present in many individuals. Immune exposure information for the cohort was limited to CMV serostatus. An association between a missense DCLRE1C variant and V-gene and J-gene trimming of TCR beta chains was found in a later genetic analysis and replicated in an independent cohort. In vitro tests confirmed that a few of the cytomegalovirus-associated TCR beta chains recognize cytomegalovirus antigens. A total of roughly 160 TCR beta chains were listed by the study as associated with cytomegalovirus. It was suggested by the authors that the approach could potentially be generalized to other disease states and immunological phenotypes. A further reported finding was that TCR beta sequences accurately predicted the HLA-A and HLA-B alleles for most subjects in the first cohort. A later genetic analysis reported fewer N-insertions in productive TCRs among donors in an Asian-associated ancestry cluster than the roughly 700-donor mean.

The library was obtained by the immunoSEQ multiplex PCR assay. A mixture of 60 forward primers for TCR Vbeta segments and 13 reverse primers for TCR Jbeta segments was used in the multiplex PCR. The CDR3 region of rearranged TCR beta genes was amplified from genomic DNA by a multiplex PCR assay. The Illumina HiSeq System was used to sequence the amplified TCR beta libraries as 87-base-pair reads. As for the authors' bioinformatics: In a later analysis, some 80 million unique TCR beta chains were counted across the approximately 620 repertoires, and roughly 11 million of these chains were shared by at least two donors. A nearest-neighbor algorithm error-corrected the raw reads and collapsed the reads into unique sequences, merging closely related sequences to remove PCR and sequencing errors. CDR3 sequences were aligned to IMGT reference sequences to assign V, D and J gene segments. For a sequence to be retained, a match of at least six nucleotides to both a V gene segment and a J gene segment was required. A rearrangement counted as productive if the CDR3 had no stop codons and remained in frame with V and J, and every other rearrangement counted as non-productive. CDR3 was defined according to IMGT convention as the region running from the second conserved V-encoded cysteine to the conserved J-encoded phenylalanine. The earlier analysis of approximately 590 of the donors excluded any sequence lacking an unambiguous match to a single V gene segment. An earlier analysis of some 500 of the donors classified V segments as functional when productive rearrangements were above 56.7% and as segregating when the standard deviation between donors was above 5%. A statistical classification framework was built for diagnosing cytomegalovirus status from the catalog of TCR beta chain sequences. A later analysis assigned V and J genes by comparing TCR nucleotide sequences with IMGT/GENE-DB human TR gene sequences. In a later analysis, CDR3 sequences and most-parsimonious VDJ recombination scenarios were assigned using the TCRdist pipeline. In a later analysis, each TCR beta chain was defined by its CDR3 amino acid sequence together with its V-gene family, and reads without a unique V-gene family were excluded. To address suspected cross-contamination and a sequencing artifact, a later analysis removed around 600 highly shared, low-generation-probability nucleotide sequences. In a later analysis, a clonal expansion index was calculated for each public chain from normalized within-repertoire ranks of inferred template counts. Generation probabilities in a later analysis came from a VDJ recombination model fitted to out-of-frame rearrangements, and those results were checked against IGoR. In a later analysis, hypergeometric tests were used to score TCR-TCR, TCR-HLA and TCR-CMV co-occurrence, with a repertoire-size bias correction applied to TCR pairs. False discovery rates were estimated in a later analysis by permuting HLA or CMV assignments 20 times. In a later analysis, co-occurring TCRs were grouped using DBSCAN, with TCRdist sequence similarity added in when clustering inside HLA-allele-positive subsets. Repertoires with fewer than 30,000 or more than 120,000 public chains, plus five repertoires with anomalous nucleotide sharing, were excluded from co-occurrence clustering. As stored in TCRdb, this immuneACCESS dataset retains in-frame rearrangements with V and J assigned. A fraction of the clones does not appear; measured against another copy, unresolved V genes explain less than half of the discrepancy, and the remainder lacks a known reason. V and J calls and clone size are as listed in that table; D and trimming were resolved from the DNA. In this sample the table shows some 150,000 clones, around 80% of which occur a single time. About 1.2% of the sample lies in the top ten.

The cohort was made up of approximately 670 healthy bone marrow donors. All cohort members were sampled while nominally healthy, although unrecorded immune exposures were likely present. The donor tested CMV seronegative, placing the donor among the roughly 400 seronegative members of the cohort. A peripheral blood sample was collected from each donor, and TCR beta sequencing was performed on peripheral blood mononuclear cells. Genomic DNA extraction from the blood cell samples was performed with the Qiagen DNeasy Blood Extraction Kit. This clone was seen more than once but under ten times. Which antigen it targets is not known. The record has no base qualities; no much larger clone is one base away. Sequenced input: PBMCs. This sequence was found in a female donor in good health and CMV-seronegative.

The DNA is as follows: TGTGCCAGCAGCTTAGTCCGGGACAATGAAGCTTTCTTT. It encodes CASSLVRDNEAFF. The V and J genes are TRBV7-6 and TRBJ1-1; TRBD1 might be the D gene, on 6 matching bases. Spanning cysteine to phenylalanine, the CDR3 consists of 13 amino acids. The only DNA kept is the CDR3, 39 bases in frame from the first base. CDR1 and CDR2, per the germline V gene, are SGHVS and FNYEAQ. The V end loses 1 base and the J end loses 7 bases, and a stretch of 10 bases separates them.